What follows describes a single TCR beta chain. The antigen remains unidentified. This sample is drawn from a study of T cell responses to AZD1222 COVID-19 vaccine. Some clones are missing from TCRdb's copy, which holds only in-frame ones; the method was immunoSEQ multiplex PCR. Counted here are over 95,000 clones, about nine tenths occurring once; the ten biggest clones make up 16%. Regarding the study as a whole: Without day 14 samples, only post-peak T cell repertoires were studied.

Germline CDR1 and CDR2: SGHAT and FQNNGV. The ends were cut back, 1 base at V and 7 bases at J, with 16 bases in the middle. This CDR3 contains 15 residues. The receptor was isolated from an adult who received the AZD1222 COVID-19 vaccine. The chain couples TRBV11-2 to TRBJ1-1, with a weak D call TRBD1 (5 bases). The source material was peripheral blood, sampled 28 days after the second AZD1222 dose. The CDR3 here is CASSLVRAGTSEAFF. The CDR3 DNA sequence: TGTGCCAGCAGCTTAGTTCGGGCAGGGACGAGTGAAGCTTTCTTT.